This TCR beta chain stems from a study of T-cell reconstitution after alpha-beta-depleted transplantation in children. Overall study results and limits: At day 60, the high TCRbeta diversity found in some patients originated from recipient T cells and thymic progenitors that had survived. T-cell counts and diversity at one year post-transplant came mainly from newly produced T cells. Reportedly, roughly two months post-transplant, alpha-beta T cells arose from several hundred expanded graft clones.

This clonotype was seen at least ten times. Its target is unknown. Preparation of the TCRbeta library involved a method that used unique molecular identifiers. TCRdb itself ran the PCR reads through MiXCR, one entry per CDR3 protein. Of hundreds of thousands of distinct CDR3 sequences listed, roughly 11% were seen once; the top ten hold over 25%. Trimming took off 3 bases at V and 2 bases at J, with 8 bases between the two ends. CDR1 MNHEY and CDR2 SMNVEV come from the germline V gene (reference sequence). The CDR3 has 15 residues. The chain combines TRBV27 with TRBJ2-6; possible D gene TRBD1, 5 bases. Sequences were derived from PBMCs, sampled before TCRalphabeta/CD19-depleted stem cell transplant. The receptor was derived from a child under two years old with acute myeloid leukemia, due to receive a stem cell transplant. CDR3 region: CASSFEGAGANVLTF. The CDR3 DNA is TGTGCCAGCAGTTTTGAAGGGGCTGGGGCCAACGTCCTGACTTTC.